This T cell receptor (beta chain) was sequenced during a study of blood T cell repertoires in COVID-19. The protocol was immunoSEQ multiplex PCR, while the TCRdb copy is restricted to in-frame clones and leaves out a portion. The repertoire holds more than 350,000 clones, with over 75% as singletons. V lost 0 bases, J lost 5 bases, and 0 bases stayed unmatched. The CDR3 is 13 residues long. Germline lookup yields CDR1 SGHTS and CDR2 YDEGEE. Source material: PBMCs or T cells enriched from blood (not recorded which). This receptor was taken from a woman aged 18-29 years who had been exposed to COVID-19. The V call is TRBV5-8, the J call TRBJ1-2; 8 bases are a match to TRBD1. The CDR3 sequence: CASSLGTGYGYTF. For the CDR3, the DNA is TGTGCCAGCAGCTTGGGGACAGGGTATGGCTACACCTTC.